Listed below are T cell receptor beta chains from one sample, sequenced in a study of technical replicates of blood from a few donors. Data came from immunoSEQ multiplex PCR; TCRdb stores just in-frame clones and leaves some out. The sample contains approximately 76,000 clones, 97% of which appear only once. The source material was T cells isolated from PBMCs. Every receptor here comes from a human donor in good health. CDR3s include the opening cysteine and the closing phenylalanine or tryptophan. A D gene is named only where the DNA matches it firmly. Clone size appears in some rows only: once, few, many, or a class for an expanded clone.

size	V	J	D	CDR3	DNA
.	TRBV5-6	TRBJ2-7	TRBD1	CASSLGQGVSYEQYF	TGTGCCAGCAGCTTGGGTCAGGGGGTCTCCTACGAGCAGTACTTC
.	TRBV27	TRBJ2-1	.	CASTSPGENEQFF	TGTGCCAGCACCTCTCCGGGGGAGAATGAGCAGTTCTTC
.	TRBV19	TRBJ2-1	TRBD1	CASRETGKDNEQFF	TGTGCCAGTAGGGAGACAGGGAAGGACAATGAGCAGTTCTTC
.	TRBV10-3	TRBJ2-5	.	CAIASGTGRGETQYF	TGTGCCATTGCCAGCGGGACAGGCCGGGGAGAGACCCAGTACTTC
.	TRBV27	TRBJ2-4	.	CASSYTTKNIQYF	TGTGCCAGCAGTTATACTACCAAAAACATTCAGTACTTC
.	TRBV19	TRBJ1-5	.	CASSPHDGNQPQHF	TGTGCCAGTAGTCCCCATGACGGGAATCAGCCCCAGCATTTT
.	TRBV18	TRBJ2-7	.	CASSPGHNYEQYF	TGTGCCAGCTCACCGGGACACAACTACGAGCAGTACTTC
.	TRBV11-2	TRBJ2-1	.	CASSLGQVNEQFF	TGTGCCAGCAGCTTAGGACAGGTTAATGAGCAGTTCTTC
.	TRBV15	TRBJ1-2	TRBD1	CATNRGTDLNYGYTF	TGTGCCACCAACCGTGGGACAGACCTTAACTATGGCTACACCTTC
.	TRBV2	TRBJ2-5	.	CASSELGSAPWVRYF	TGTGCCAGCAGTGAATTAGGTAGCGCCCCGTGGGTCCGGTACTTC
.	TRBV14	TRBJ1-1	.	CASSHYREGFEAFF	TGTGCCAGCAGCCATTACAGGGAGGGATTTGAAGCTTTCTTT
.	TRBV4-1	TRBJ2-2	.	CASSQAPPGGATSYTGELFF	TGCGCCAGCAGCCAAGCTCCCCCGGGGGGCGCGACTTCCTACACCGGGGAGCTGTTTTTT
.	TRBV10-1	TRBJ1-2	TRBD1	CASSEGRGRGGYTF	TGCGCCAGCAGTGAAGGCAGGGGGCGCGGTGGCTACACCTTC
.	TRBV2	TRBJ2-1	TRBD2	CASKRMPSGGWYNEQFF	TGTGCCAGCAAACGTATGCCTAGCGGGGGATGGTACAATGAGCAGTTCTTC
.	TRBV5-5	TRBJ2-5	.	CASSRDFTNFQETQYF	TGTGCCAGCAGCCGGGACTTCACAAATTTCCAAGAGACCCAGTACTTC
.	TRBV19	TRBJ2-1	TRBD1	CASNPSSDRAYNEQFF	TGTGCCAGTAACCCCTCCTCGGACAGGGCATACAATGAGCAGTTCTTC
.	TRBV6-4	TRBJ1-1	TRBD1	CASSAGGVGHTEAFF	TGTGCCAGCAGTGCAGGGGGCGTGGGCCACACTGAAGCTTTCTTT
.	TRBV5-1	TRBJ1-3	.	CASSLAGTSSGNTIYF	TGCGCCAGCAGCTTGGCAGGCACCAGCTCTGGAAACACCATATATTTT
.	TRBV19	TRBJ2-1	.	CASSLMGSGNEQFF	TGTGCCAGTAGTCTAATGGGGAGTGGCAATGAGCAGTTCTTC
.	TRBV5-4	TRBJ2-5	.	CASSTRQNGETQYF	TGTGCCAGCAGCACCCGACAGAACGGCGAGACCCAGTACTTC
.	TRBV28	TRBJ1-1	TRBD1	CASSLLARGRAEAFF	TGTGCCAGCAGTTTATTGGCCAGGGGGCGGGCTGAAGCTTTCTTT
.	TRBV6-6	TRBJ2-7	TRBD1	CASRTGGSTSYEQYF	TGTGCCAGCAGAACAGGGGGCTCGACCTCCTACGAGCAGTACTTC
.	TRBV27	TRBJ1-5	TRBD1	CASSLLQGPNQPQHF	TGTGCCAGCAGTCTCCTACAGGGGCCCAATCAGCCCCAGCATTTT
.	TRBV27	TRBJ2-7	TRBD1	CASSASGTGGYEQYF	TGTGCCAGCAGTGCTTCCGGGACAGGGGGCTACGAGCAGTACTTC
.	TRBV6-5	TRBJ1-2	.	CASTPGGTYGYTF	TGTGCCAGCACCCCGGGGGGGACCTATGGCTACACCTTC
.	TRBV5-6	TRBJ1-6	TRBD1	CASSFRRTGVNSPLHF	TGTGCCAGCAGCTTCCGTCGGACAGGGGTTAATTCACCCCTCCACTTT
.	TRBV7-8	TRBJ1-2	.	CASSELQGGRHGYTF	TGTGCCAGCAGCGAACTACAAGGGGGTCGTCACGGCTACACCTTC
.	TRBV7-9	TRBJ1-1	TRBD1	CASSLLDREAFF	TGTGCCAGCAGCCTGTTGGACAGGGAAGCTTTCTTT
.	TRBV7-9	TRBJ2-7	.	CASSPGWGGQYEQYF	TGTGCCAGCAGCCCAGGCTGGGGCGGACAGTACGAGCAGTACTTC
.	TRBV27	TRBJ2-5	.	CASRRQETQYF	TGTGCCAGCAGGCGACAAGAGACCCAGTACTTC
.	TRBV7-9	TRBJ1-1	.	CASSFLGRDTEAFF	TGTGCCAGCAGCTTTCTTGGCCGTGACACTGAAGCTTTCTTT
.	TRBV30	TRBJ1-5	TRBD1	CAWSRQGASNQPQHF	TGTGCCTGGAGTAGACAGGGGGCGAGCAATCAGCCCCAGCATTTT
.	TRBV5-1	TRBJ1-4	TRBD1	CASSPGTGYEKLFF	TGCGCCAGCTCCCCCGGGACAGGGTATGAAAAACTGTTTTTT
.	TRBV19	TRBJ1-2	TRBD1	CASFGTGGYGYTF	TGTGCCAGTTTTGGGACAGGGGGCTATGGCTACACCTTC
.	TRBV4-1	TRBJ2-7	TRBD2	CASSQKPPLVAGVSYEQYF	TGCGCCAGCAGCCAAAAACCACCCTTAGTAGCGGGAGTCTCCTACGAGCAGTACTTC
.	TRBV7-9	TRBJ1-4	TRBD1	CASSPGQGLREKLFF	TGTGCCAGCAGCCCGGGACAGGGGTTACGAGAAAAACTGTTTTTT
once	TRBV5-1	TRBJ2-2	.	CASSLRGPNTGELFF	TGCGCCAGCAGCTTGCGCGGCCCGAACACCGGGGAGCTGTTTTTT
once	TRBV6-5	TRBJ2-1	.	CASREGVISYNEQFF	TGTGCCAGCAGAGAGGGCGTAATCTCCTACAATGAGCAGTTCTTC
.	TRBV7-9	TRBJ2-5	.	CASSLGAQETQYF	TGTGCCAGCAGCTTAGGGGCCCAAGAGACCCAGTACTTC
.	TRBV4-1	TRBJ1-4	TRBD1	CASSQGWVQGEKLFF	TGCGCCAGCAGCCAAGGTTGGGTACAGGGGGAAAAACTGTTTTTT
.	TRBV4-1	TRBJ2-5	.	CASSQFQVRETQYF	TGCGCCAGCAGCCAATTCCAGGTTCGAGAGACCCAGTACTTC
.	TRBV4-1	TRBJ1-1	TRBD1	CASSQSRDSLNTEAFF	TGCGCCAGCAGCCAATCGAGGGACAGTTTGAACACTGAAGCTTTCTTT
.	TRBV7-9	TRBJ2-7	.	CASSLELSGSYEQYF	TGTGCCAGCAGCTTAGAATTAAGCGGATCCTACGAGCAGTACTTC
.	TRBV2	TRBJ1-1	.	CASRKAAAGPEAFF	TGTGCCAGCAGAAAAGCCGCGGCGGGGCCTGAAGCTTTCTTT
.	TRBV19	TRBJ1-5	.	CASTSSNQPQHF	TGTGCCAGTACATCTAGCAATCAGCCCCAGCATTTT
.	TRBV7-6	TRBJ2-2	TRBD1	CASSLADRDTGELFF	TGTGCCAGCAGCTTAGCGGACAGGGACACCGGGGAGCTGTTTTTT
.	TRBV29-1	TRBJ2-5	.	CSVVDPQRGTQYF	TGCAGCGTTGTTGATCCGCAGAGAGGGACCCAGTACTTC
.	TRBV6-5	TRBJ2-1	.	CASSYSLLNTYNEQFF	TGTGCCAGCAGTTACTCGTTGCTGAACACATACAATGAGCAGTTCTTC